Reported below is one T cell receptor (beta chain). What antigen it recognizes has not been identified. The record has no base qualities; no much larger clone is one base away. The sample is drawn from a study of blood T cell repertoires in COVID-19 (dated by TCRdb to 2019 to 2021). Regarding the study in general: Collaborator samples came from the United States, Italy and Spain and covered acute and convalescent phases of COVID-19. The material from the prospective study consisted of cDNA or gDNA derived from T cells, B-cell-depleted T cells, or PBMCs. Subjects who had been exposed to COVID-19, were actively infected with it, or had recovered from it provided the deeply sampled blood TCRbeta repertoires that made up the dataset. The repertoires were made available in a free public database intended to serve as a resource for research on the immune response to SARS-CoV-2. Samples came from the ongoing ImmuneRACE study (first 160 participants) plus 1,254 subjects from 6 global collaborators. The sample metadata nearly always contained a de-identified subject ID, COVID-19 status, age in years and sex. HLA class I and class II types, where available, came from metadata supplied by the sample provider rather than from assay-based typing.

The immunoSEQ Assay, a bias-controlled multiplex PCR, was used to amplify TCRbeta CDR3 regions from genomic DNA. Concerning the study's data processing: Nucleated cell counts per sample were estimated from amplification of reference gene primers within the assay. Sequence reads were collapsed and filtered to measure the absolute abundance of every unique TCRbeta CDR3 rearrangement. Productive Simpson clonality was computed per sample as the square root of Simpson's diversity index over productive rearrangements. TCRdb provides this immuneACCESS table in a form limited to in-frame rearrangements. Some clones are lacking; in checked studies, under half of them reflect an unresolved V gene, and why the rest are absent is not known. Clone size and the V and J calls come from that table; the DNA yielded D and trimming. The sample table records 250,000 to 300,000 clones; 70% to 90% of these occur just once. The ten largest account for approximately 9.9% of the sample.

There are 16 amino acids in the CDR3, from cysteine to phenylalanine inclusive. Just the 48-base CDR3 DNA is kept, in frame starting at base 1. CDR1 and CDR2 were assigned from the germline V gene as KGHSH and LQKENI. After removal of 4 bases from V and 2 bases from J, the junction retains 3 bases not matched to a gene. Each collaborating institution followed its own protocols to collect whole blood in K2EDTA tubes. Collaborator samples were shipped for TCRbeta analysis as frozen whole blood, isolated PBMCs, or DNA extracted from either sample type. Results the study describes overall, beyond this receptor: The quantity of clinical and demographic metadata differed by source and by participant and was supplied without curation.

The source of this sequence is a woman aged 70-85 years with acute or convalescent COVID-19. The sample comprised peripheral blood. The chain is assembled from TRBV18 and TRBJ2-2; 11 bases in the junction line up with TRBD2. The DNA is TGTGCCAGCTCACTAACTAGCGGGAGCAACACCGGGGAGCTGTTTTTT. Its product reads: CASSLTSGSNTGELFF.